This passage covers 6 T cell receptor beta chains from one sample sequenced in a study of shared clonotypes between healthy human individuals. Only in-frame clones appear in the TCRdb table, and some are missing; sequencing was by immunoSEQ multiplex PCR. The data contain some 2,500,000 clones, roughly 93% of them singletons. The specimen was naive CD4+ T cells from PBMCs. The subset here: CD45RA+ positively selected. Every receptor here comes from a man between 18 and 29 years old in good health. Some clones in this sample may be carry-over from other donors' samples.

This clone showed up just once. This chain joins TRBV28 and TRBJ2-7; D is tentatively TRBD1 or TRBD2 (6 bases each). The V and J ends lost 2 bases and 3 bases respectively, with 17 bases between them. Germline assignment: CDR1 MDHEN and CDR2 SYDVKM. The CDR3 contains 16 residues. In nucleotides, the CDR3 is TGTGCCAGCAGTTTAGGGGAAAGGAGGGGGAACTACGAGCAGTACTTC. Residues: CASSLGERRGNYEQYF.

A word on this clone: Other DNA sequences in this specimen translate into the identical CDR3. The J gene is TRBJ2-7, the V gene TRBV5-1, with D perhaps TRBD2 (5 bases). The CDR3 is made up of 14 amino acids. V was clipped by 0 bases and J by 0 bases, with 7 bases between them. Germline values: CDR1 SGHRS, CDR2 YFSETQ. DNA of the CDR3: TGCGCCAGCAGCTTGGCCGGGAACTCCTACGAGCAGTACTTC. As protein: CASSLAGNSYEQYF.

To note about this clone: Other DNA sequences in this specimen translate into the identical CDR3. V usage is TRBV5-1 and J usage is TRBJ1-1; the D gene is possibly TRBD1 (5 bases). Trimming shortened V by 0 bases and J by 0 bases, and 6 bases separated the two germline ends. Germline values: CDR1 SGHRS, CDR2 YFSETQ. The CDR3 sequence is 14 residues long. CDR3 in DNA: TGCGCCAGCAGCTTGGACAGGCTGAACACTGAAGCTTTCTTT. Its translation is CASSLDRLNTEAFF.

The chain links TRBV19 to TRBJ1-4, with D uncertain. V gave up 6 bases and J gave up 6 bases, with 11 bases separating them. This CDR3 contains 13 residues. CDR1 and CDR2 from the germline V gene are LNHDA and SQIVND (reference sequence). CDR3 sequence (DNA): TGTGCCAGTAGGGGCAGGCCCTATGAAAAACTGTTTTTT. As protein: CASRGRPYEKLFF.

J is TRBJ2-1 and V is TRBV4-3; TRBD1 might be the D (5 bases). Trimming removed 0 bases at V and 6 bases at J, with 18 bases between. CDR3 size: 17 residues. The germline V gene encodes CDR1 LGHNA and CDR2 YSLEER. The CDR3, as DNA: TGCGCCAGCAGCCAAGATCTTACTCGCGGAAGGGGCAATGAGCAGTTCTTC. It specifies CASSQDLTRGRGNEQFF.

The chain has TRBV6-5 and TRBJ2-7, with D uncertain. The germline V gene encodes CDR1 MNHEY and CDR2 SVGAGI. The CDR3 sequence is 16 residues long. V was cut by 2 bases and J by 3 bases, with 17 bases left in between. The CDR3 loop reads CASSYGFWGLGYEQYF. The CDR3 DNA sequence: TGTGCCAGCAGTTACGGTTTTTGGGGTCTCGGCTACGAGCAGTACTTC.